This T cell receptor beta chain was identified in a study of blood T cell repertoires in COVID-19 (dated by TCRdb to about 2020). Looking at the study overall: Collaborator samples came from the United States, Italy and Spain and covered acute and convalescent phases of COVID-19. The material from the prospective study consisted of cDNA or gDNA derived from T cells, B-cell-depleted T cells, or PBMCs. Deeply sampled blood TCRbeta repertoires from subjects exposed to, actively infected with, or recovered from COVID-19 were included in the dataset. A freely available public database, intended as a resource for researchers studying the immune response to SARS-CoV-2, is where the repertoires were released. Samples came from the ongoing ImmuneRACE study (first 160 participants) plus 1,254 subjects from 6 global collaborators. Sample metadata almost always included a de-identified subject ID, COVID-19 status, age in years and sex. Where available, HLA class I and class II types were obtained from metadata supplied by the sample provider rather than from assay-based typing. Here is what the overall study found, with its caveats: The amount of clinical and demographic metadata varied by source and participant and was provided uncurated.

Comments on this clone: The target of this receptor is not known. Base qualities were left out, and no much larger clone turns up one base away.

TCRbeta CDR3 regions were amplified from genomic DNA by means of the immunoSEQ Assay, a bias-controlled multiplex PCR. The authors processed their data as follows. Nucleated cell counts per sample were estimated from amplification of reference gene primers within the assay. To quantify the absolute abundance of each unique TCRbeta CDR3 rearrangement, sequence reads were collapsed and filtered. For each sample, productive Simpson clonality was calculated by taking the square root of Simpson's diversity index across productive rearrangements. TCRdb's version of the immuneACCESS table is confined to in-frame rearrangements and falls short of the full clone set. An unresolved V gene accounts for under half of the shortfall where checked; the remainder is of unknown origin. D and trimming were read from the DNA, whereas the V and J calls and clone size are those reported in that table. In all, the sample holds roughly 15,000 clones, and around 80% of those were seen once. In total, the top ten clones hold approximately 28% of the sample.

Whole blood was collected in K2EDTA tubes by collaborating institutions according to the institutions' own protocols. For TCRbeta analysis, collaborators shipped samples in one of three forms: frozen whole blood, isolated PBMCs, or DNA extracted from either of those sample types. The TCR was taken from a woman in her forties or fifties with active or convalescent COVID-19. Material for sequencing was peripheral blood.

The DNA sequence is as follows: TGTGCCAGCAGCCCCACTAGCGGGAGGTACGAGCAGTACTTC. Protein translation: CASSPTSGRYEQYF. The sequence joins TRBV3-1 (or the pseudogene TRBV3-2) to TRBJ2-7; 12 central nucleotides agree with TRBD2. The CDR3 numbers 14 residues from cysteine through phenylalanine. CDR3 DNA is the only sequence kept; it has 42 bases, read in frame from the first base. Trimming removed 4 bases from V and 4 bases from J; the gene matches leave 2 bases unexplained. The germline V gene (reference sequence) provides CDR1 LGHDT and CDR2 YNNKEL.